These 13 T cell receptor beta chains originate from one sample sequenced in a study of tumor-infiltrating lymphocytes in primary liver carcinoma. Unsorted whole blood served as the source of blood RNA, and germline DNA was extracted as well. The researchers produced TCR beta cDNA from around 0.5 ug total RNA with a constant-region primer. Three nested multiplex PCR rounds of slightly modified ARM-PCR generated TCR beta libraries. For around 11 cycles apiece, the opening two PCR rounds ran with TRBV1-TRBV30 forward primers and a C-beta reverse primer. Each CDR3 protein gets one entry after TCRdb re-called the multiplex PCR reads with MiXCR. There are 150,000 to 200,000 distinct CDR3 sequences in the sample; 65% occur only once, and 7% to 8.5% lies in the top ten. The sample taken for sequencing was peripheral blood. Source of these receptors: a woman aged 60-75 years with primary liver carcinoma and hepatitis B virus infection.

The chain is built from TRBV5-1 and TRBJ2-5, with a tentative D call TRBD2 (6 bases). The V gene's germline CDR1 is SGHRS and CDR2 YFSETQ. The V end lost 1 base, the J end lost 3 bases, and 10 bases lay between the germline ends. This CDR3 has 14 amino acids. The CDR3 here is CASSLYRGKETQYF. DNA of the CDR3: TGCGCCAGCAGCTTGTACCGGGGGAAAGAGACCCAGTACTTC.

Of note for this clonotype: A much larger clone differs from this one at a single base, so this may be a read error. This chain uses TRBV6-6 with TRBJ2-1; possibly TRBD2 for D (7 bases). This CDR3 comprises 16 residues. The germline gives CDR1 MNHNY, CDR2 SVGAGI (reference sequence). The CDR3 DNA reads as TGTGCCAGCAGCCCGGGGGGCGGGACATCCTACAATGAGCAGTCCTTC. Its protein is CASSPGGGTSYNEQSF.

This clonotype was found once. At one of its ends the junction is not consistent with the germline gene, which may arise from a read error. V and J are TRBV11-2 and TRBJ2-4, with D perhaps TRBD2 (5 bases). The CDR3 extends over 15 amino acids. CDR1 and CDR2 from the germline V gene are SGHAT and FQNNGV. This chain's CDR3 is CASSLEPASQAVQYF. The DNA of the CDR3 is TGTGCCAGCAGCTTAGAACCGGCTAGCCAGGCCGTTCAGTATTTC.

The chain employs TRBV29-1 and TRBJ2-7; 9 nucleotides match TRBD2. V lost 3 bases and J lost 7; bases outside the gene matches: 7. This CDR3 region has 13 residues. Germline V gene data show CDR1 as SQVTM and CDR2 as ANQGSEA. CDR3 residues: CSVETSGPQEQYF. In nucleotides, the CDR3 is TGCAGCGTTGAGACTAGCGGACCGCAAGAGCAGTACTTC.

This clonotype was observed a handful of times. V usage is TRBV28 and J usage is TRBJ2-7, with TRBD1 matching over 7 bases. Germline V gene data show CDR1 as MDHEN and CDR2 as SYDVKM. J lost 4 bases, V lost 6 bases, and 12 bases had no gene match. The CDR3 is made up of 15 amino acids. DNA for the CDR3: TGTGCCAGCAGCCGAAGACAGGGTACTGTTTACGAGCAGTACTTC. This translates into CASSRRQGTVYEQYF.

With regard to this clonotype: Possible read error: a much larger clone is one base away. Lacking the conserved final phenylalanine or tryptophan, this CDR3 likely reflects a read error. This chain links TRBV4-1 with TRBJ1-1; D is unresolved. CDR3 length: 13 amino acids. Germline assignment: CDR1 MGHRA and CDR2 YSYEKL. Trimming took 2 bases from V and 10 from J, leaving 14 bases between them. CDR3 DNA: TGCGCCAGCAGCCAATCCTCCGGGGTTTCAGCTTTCTCT. It yields the protein CASSQSSGVSAFS.

Concerning this clonotype: One end of the junction does not line up with germline, which may come from a read error. The rearrangement links TRBV29-1 to TRBJ2-7; 10 bases line up with TRBD2. Germline values: CDR1 SQVTM, CDR2 ANQGSEA. This CDR3 has 14 residues. The CDR3 protein is CSAWTSGSSYAQYF. As DNA, the CDR3 is TGCAGCGCTTGGACTAGCGGTAGCTCCTACGCGCAGTACTTC.

This chain connects TRBV5-1 to TRBJ2-1; TRBD1 matches 8 bases. CDR3 size: 18 residues. Trimming at V came to 4 bases and at J to 3 bases, leaving 15 bases not matched to a gene. Germline CDR1 and CDR2: SGHRS and YFSETQ. The CDR3 DNA reads TGCGCCAGCAGCCCCAAATCAGGGACAGGAGGCAACTACAATGAGCAGTTCTTC. Residues: CASSPKSGTGGNYNEQFF. Variable domain in full (rest from reference TRBV5-1 and TRBJ2-1): KAGVTQTPRYLIKTRGQQVTLSCSPISGHRSVSWYQQTPGQGLQFLFEYFSETQRNKGNFPGRFSGRQFSNSRSEMNVSTLELGDSALYLCASSPKSGTGGNYNEQFFGPGTRLTVL.

V is TRBV11-2 and J is TRBJ2-7; D is ambiguous. The germline V gene encodes CDR1 SGHAT and CDR2 FQNNGV. The CDR3 length is 12 residues. Trimming removed 7 bases at V and 10 bases at J, with 17 bases between. In nucleotides, the CDR3 is TGTGCCAGCACCTCCAGGCTGGGCGGCCAGTACTTC. This codes for CASTSRLGGQYF.

This clonotype was counted ten times or more. This CDR3 is CSVSIQSNTEAFF. CDR3 bases: TGCAGCGTGTCAATACAGAGTAACACTGAAGCTTTCTTT. V and J are TRBV29-1 and TRBJ1-1, with D unclear. Deletions cut 6 bases from V and 2 bases from J, with 13 bases between. This CDR3 comprises 13 residues. The V gene's germline CDR1 is SQVTM and CDR2 ANQGSEA.

This clonotype was recorded at least ten times. The chain has TRBV7-8 and TRBJ2-1; 7 bases map to TRBD1. Germline-derived CDR1 and CDR2 are SGHVS and FQNEAQ. The CDR3 extends over 14 amino acids. V shed 7 bases and J 10 bases; nucleotides not matched to a gene: 13. Written as DNA, the CDR3 is TGTGCCAGCACCAAAGGGGCAGGGGGTTGGGAGCAGTTCTTC. Encoded protein: CASTKGAGGWEQFF.

Regarding this clonotype: This may be a read error: a much more frequent sequence differs by one nucleotide. The chain has TRBV10-3 and TRBJ1-1; no definite D call. The germline V gene encodes CDR1 ENHRY and CDR2 SYGVKD. The V end lost 5 bases, the J end lost 2 bases, and 9 bases lay between the germline ends. The CDR3 covers 13 residues. The CDR3 protein is CAISYSPNTEAFF. In DNA form, the CDR3 reads TGTGCCATCAGTTACAGCCCTAACACTGAAGCTTTCTTT.

This clonotype appeared many times. The chain links TRBV6-1 to TRBJ1-1; D gene unclear. The ends were cut back, 2 bases at V and 1 base at J, with 5 bases in the middle. The CDR3 spans 13 residues. Germline CDR1 is MNHNS and CDR2 is SASEGT. CDR3 coding DNA: TGTGCCAGCAGTGAATGGAGGAACACTGAAGCTTTCTTT. Its translation is CASSEWRNTEAFF.